This TCR beta chain was retrieved from a study of circulating CD8 cells and anti-PD-1 response in melanoma. V shed 0 bases and J 1 base; nucleotides not matched to a gene: 0. The CDR3 has 15 amino acids. Germline V lookup: CDR1 SEHNR, CDR2 FQNEAQ (reference sequence). TCR libraries were prepared from around 14 ng of total RNA with the QIAseq Immune Repertoire TCR panel. TCRdb reprocessed the reads via MiXCR and lists one record per CDR3 protein. The profile shows some 200 distinct CDR3 sequences, over 13% of them singletons. Four subsets defined by PD-1 and/or TIGIT were sorted from live CD3+CD8+TCRalphabeta+ cells. This clonotype is judged medium-sized. Its specificity is not known. Study-wide results and limits: A small cohort with few responders supplied the baseline and M1 comparisons.

V and J are TRBV7-9 and TRBJ2-7, with 10 bases aligning to TRBD1. The sequenced sample was CD8+ T cells from PBMCs, obtained at baseline or after one month of anti-PD-1 therapy (not recorded which). This receptor was taken from a human donor with melanoma. The CDR3 loop is CASSLAGQGSYEQYF. The CDR3 DNA sequence: TGTGCCAGCAGCTTAGCGGGACAGGGGTCCTACGAGCAGTACTTC.